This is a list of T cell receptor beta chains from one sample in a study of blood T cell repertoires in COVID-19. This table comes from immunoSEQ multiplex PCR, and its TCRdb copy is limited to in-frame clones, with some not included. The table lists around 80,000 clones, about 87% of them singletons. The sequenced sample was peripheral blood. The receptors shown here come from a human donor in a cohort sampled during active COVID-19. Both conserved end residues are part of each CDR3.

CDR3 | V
CAWSVPREMTYEQYF | TRBV30
CASSYGGLRNTEAFF | TRBV6-5
CASSPGVGLQPQHF | TRBV6-5
CASSFGTGTYNEQFF | TRBV28
CASSLGGVSSYEQYF | TRBV11-2
CASSFLAGVLDEQFF | TRBV27
CASSRTPVYEQYF | TRBV11-3
CASSLVHSGGAYNEQFF | TRBV13
CASRTTNTEAFF | TRBV28
CASSIGTGGHGYTF | TRBV19
CASTLLSLNEAFF | TRBV2
CASSETRFSGNTIYF | TRBV6-1
CASSPRGRGGRSYNEQFF | TRBV5-4
CAWSLDRWGNTIYF | TRBV30
CASSSTGPKSYEQYF | TRBV7-9
CASTRPKGQLNSPLHF | TRBV2
CASSLGLAVSSYNEQFF | TRBV5-5
CASSRTGTSGNTIYF | TRBV5-4
CASSEQETQYF | TRBV7-9
CASKASGGAYEQYF | TRBV19
CASSPGTAAYEQYF | TRBV4-1
CASSSPGQLNSPLHF | TRBV19
CASSQVTDSPLHF | TRBV4-2
CASSRPGQATEAFF | TRBV28
CASSRQGRETQYF | TRBV7-2
CASSQDVSGVQFF | TRBV4-2
CASSYGGTEAFF | TRBV6-5
CASGLVLGGVGTIYF | TRBV12-5
CASSHQDRGSFNTGELFF | TRBV3-1/TRBV3-2
CASSLLERDIQYF | TRBV5-1
CASSEYNEQFF | TRBV3-1/TRBV3-2